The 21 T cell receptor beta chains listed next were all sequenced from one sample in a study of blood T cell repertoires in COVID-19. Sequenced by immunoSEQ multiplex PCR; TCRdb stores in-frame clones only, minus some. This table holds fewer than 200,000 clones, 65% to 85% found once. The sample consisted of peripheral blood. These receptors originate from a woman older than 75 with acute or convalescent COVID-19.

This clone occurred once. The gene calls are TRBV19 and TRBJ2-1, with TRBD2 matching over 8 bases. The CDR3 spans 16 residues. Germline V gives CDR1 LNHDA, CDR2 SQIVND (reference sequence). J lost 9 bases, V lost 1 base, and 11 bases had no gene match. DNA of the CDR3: TGTGCCAGTAGTATAGGTGTTTTGGGGACTAGGGTTGAGCAGTTCTTC. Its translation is CASSIGVLGTRVEQFF.

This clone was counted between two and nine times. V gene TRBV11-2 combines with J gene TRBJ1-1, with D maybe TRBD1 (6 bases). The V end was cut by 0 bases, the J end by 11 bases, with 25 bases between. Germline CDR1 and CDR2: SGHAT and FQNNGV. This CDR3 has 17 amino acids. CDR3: CASSLDYPGGGHRNAFF. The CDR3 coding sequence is TGTGCCAGCAGCTTAGACTATCCTGGGGGCGGACACCGTAATGCTTTCTTT.

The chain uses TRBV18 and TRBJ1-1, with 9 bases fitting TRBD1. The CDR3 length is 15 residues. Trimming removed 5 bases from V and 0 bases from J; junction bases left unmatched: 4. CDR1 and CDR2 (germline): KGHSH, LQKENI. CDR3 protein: CASSDGTGLNTEAFF. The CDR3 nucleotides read TGTGCCAGCTCAGATGGGACAGGGCTGAACACTGAAGCTTTCTTT.

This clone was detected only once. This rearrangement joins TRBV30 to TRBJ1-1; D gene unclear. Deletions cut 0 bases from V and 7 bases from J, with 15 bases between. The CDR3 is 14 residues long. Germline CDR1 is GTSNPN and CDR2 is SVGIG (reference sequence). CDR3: CAWSVLVTRNEAFF. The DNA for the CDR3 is TGTGCCTGGAGTGTATTGGTTACGCGTAATGAAGCTTTCTTT.

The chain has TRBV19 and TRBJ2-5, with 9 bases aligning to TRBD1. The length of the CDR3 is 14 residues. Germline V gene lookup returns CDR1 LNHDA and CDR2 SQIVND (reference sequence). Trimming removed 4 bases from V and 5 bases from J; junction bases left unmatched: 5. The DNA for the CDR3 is TGTGCCAGTAGTAAGCCAGGACAGGGGGAGACCCAGTACTTC. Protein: CASSKPGQGETQYF.

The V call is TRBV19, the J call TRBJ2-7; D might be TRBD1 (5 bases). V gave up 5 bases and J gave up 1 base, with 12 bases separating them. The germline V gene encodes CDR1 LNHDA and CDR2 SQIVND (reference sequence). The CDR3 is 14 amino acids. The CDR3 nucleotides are TGTGCCAGTAGTTCCTCCCAGGGTTCCTACGAGCAGTACTTC. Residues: CASSSSQGSYEQYF.

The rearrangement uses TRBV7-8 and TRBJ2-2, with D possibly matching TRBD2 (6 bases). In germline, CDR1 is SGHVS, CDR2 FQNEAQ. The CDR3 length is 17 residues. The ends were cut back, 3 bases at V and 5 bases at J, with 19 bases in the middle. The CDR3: CASSFSGSVSWTGELFF. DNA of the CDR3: TGTGCCAGCAGCTTTTCCGGGAGCGTCTCTTGGACCGGGGAGCTGTTTTTT.

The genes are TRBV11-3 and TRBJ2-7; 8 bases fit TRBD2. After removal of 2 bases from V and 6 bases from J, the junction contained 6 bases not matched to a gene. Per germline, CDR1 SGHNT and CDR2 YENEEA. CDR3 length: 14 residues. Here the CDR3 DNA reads TGTGCCAGCAGCTTAAGAGCGGGAGTATCCGAGCAGTACTTC. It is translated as CASSLRAGVSEQYF.

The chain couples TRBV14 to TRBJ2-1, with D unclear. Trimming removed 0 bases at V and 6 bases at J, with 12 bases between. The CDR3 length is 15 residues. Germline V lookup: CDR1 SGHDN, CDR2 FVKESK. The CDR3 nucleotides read TGTGCCAGCAGCCAAGATTTTTTTAGAGTCAATGAGCAGTTCTTC. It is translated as CASSQDFFRVNEQFF.

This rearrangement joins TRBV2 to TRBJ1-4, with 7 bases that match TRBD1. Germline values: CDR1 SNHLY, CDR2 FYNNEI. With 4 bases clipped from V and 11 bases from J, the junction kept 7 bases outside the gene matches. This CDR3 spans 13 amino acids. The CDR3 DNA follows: TGTGCCAGCAGTGGGGACAGTGAGGAGAAACTGTTTTTT. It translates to CASSGDSEEKLFF.

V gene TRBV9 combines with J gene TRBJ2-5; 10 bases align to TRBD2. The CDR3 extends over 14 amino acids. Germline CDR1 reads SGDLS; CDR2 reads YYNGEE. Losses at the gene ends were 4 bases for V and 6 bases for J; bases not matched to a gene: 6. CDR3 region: CASSSSGSPQTQYF. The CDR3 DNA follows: TGTGCCAGCAGCTCTAGCGGGAGCCCCCAGACCCAGTACTTC.

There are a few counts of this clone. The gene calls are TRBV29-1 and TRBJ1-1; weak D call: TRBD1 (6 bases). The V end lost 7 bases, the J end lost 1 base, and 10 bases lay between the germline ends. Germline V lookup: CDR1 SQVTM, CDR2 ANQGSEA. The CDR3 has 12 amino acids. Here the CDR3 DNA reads TGCAGCGCGAGCAGGGGGAACACTGAAGCTTTCTTT. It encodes CSASRGNTEAFF.

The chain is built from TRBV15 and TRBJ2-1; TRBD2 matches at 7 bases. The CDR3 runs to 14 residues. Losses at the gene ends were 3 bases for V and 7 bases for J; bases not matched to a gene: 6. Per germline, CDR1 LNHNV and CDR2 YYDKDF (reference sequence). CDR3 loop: CATSRGGLLNEQFF. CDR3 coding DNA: TGTGCCACCAGCAGGGGGGGACTACTAAATGAGCAGTTCTTC.

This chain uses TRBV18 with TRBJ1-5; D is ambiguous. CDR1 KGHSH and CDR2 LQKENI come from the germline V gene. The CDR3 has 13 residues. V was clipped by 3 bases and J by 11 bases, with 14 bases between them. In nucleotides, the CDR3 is TGTGCCAGCTCACCCTCGCCCAGCGGTACCCAGCATTTT. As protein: CASSPSPSGTQHF.

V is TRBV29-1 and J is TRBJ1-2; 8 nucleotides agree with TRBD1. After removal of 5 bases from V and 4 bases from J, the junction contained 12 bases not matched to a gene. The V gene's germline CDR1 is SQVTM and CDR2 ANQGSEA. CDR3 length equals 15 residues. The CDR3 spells CSVKITGGRGYGYTF. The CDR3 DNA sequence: TGCAGCGTTAAAATTACAGGGGGTCGGGGCTATGGCTACACCTTC.

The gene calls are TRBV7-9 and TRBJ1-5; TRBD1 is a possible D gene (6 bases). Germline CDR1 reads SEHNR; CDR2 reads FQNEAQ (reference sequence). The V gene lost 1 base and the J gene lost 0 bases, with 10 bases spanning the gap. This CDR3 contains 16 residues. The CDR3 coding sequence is TGTGCCAGCAGCTTAGGGGGGACACTTAGCAATCAGCCCCAGCATTTT. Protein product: CASSLGGTLSNQPQHF. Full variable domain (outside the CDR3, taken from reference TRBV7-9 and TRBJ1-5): DTGVSQNPRHKITKRGQNVTFRCDPISEHNRLYWYRQTLGQGPEFLTYFQNEAQLEKSRLLSDRFSAERPKGSFSTLEIQRTEQGDSAMYLCASSLGGTLSNQPQHFGDGTRLSIL.

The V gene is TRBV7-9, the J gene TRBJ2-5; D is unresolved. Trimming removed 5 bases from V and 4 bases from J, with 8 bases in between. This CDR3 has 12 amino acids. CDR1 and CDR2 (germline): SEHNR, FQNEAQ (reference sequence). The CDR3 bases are TGTGCCAGCAGCACGACTGTAGAGACCCAGTACTTC. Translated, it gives CASSTTVETQYF.

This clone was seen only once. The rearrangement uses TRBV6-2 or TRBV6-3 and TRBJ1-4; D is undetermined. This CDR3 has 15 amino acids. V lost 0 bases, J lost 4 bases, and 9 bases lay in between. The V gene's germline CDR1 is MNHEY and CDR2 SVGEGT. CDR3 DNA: TGTGCCAGCAGTTACTCCGGGGTCCATAATGAAAAACTGTTTTTT. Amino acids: CASSYSGVHNEKLFF.

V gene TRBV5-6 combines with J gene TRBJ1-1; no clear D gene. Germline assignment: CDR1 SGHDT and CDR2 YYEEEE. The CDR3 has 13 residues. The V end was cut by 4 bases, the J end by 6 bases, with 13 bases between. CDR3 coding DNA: TGTGCCAGCAGCGGCGCCCTAGCCCCTGAAGCTTTCTTT. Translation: CASSGALAPEAFF.

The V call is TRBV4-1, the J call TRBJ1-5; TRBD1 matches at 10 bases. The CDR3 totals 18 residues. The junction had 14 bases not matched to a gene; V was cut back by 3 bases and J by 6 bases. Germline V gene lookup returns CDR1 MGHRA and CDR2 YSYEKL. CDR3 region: CASSQGPGQGDGSQPQHF. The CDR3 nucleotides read TGCGCCAGCAGCCAGGGACCCGGACAGGGGGATGGTAGTCAGCCCCAGCATTTT.

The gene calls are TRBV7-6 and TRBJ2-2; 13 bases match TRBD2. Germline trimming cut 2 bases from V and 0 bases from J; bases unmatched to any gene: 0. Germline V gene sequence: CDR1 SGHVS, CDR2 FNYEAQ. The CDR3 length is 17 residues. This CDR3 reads CASSLTSGGANTGELFF. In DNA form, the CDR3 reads TGTGCCAGCAGCTTAACTAGCGGGGGGGCGAACACCGGGGAGCTGTTTTTT.